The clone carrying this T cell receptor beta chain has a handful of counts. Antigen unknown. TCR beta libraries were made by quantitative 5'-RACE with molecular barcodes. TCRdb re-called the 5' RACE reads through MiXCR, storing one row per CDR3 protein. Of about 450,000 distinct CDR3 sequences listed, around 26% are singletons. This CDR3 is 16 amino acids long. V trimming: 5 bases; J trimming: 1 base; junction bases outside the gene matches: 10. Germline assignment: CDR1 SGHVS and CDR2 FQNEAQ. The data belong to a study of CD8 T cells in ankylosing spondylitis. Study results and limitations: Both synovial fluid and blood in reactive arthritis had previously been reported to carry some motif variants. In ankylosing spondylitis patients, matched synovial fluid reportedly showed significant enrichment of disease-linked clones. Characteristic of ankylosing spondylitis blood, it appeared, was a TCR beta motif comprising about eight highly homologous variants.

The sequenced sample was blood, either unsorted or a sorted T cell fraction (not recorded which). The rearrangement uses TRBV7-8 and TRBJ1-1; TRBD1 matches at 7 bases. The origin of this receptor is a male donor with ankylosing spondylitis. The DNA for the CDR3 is TGTGCCAGCAGCGTATTACCGGGACAGACGAACACTGAAGCTTTCTTT. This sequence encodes CASSVLPGQTNTEAFF.